Included here is one TCR beta chain sequence, with context. Its antigen is not identified. Measured with immunoSEQ multiplex PCR; TCRdb has only the in-frame clones, and not every one. The data hold millions of clones, with less than 95% observed a single time. The data belong to a study of shared clonotypes between healthy human individuals. Whole-study results and caveats: It was anticipated that sequencing depth would influence how many clonotypes donors shared. The authors sampled blood alone, and tissue repertoires likely differ.

Terminally differentiated effector memory CD45RA+ cells were excluded from the naive CD8 cells, which were CD45RO-negative and positively selected for CCR7. Germline assignment: CDR1 SGHNT and CDR2 YYREEE (reference sequence). V lost 4 bases to trimming and J lost 3 bases; unmatched junction nucleotides: 6. The CDR3 extends over 14 amino acids. This clonotype was obtained from a man between 18 and 29 years old in good health. The material sequenced was naive CD8+ T cells sorted from blood. The rearrangement uses TRBV5-4 and TRBJ2-7; 8 nucleotides align to TRBD1. CDR3: CASSLGTGYYEQYF. The CDR3 DNA reads as TGTGCCAGCAGCCTAGGGACAGGATACTACGAGCAGTACTTC.